Reported below is one TCR beta chain. What it binds is unknown. These data belong to a study of tissue T cells after allogeneic stem cell transplantation. General study findings and limits: Within patients, tissue anatomy strongly shaped TCR repertoire composition. The patient cohort was small and clinically heterogeneous, with limited sampling depth. Few T cell clones were shared across patients, but motif clusters showed tissue-specific shared signatures. Tissue-detected TCR repertoire was only partly captured by blood and spleen T cells.

Sequencing was performed with immunoSEQ multiplex PCR; in TCRdb, only in-frame clones are kept and a portion is missing. The sample includes fewer than 30,000 clones, 65% to 90% of them seen just once. Looked up from germline, CDR1 is LNHNV and CDR2 is YYDKDF (reference sequence). The CDR3 consists of 16 residues. V was clipped by 0 bases and J by 1 base, with 9 bases between them. The V and J genes are TRBV15 and TRBJ2-2; unclear D gene. This receptor was taken from a woman aged 18 to 55 who later had graft-versus-host disease after an allogeneic stem cell transplant. The sequenced sample was blood, obtained before transplantation. The CDR3, as DNA: TGTGCCACCAGCAGAGATCTCAGCCTGAACACCGGGGAGCTGTTTTTT. Amino acid sequence: CATSRDLSLNTGELFF.